Listed below are T cell receptor beta chains from one sample, sequenced in a study of blood T cells in healthy people across ages. Via MiXCR, TCRdb re-called the 5' RACE reads, giving one row per CDR3 protein. The sample shows just under 900,000 distinct CDR3 sequences, under 30% of them seen only once. Material: blood. The receptors here all came from a woman older than 75 in good health. CDR3s leave out the opening cysteine and the closing phenylalanine or tryptophan. Each record gives: V gene, D gene, CDR3 protein. A D gene is named only where the DNA matches it firmly.

V gene: TRBV5-1; D gene: -; CDR3 protein: ASSPAGSTEAF
V gene: TRBV7-2; D gene: TRBD1; CDR3 protein: ASSWTGLDDGYT
V gene: TRBV6-5; D gene: TRBD1; CDR3 protein: ASTPPGGRNTEAF
V gene: TRBV3-1; D gene: -; CDR3 protein: ASSPESGPSTRNTEAF
V gene: TRBV5-8; D gene: -; CDR3 protein: ASSLMGKPTNEKLF
V gene: TRBV7-9; D gene: TRBD1; CDR3 protein: ASSQQGIEAF
V gene: TRBV19; D gene: -; CDR3 protein: ASSLRGGPVNEQY
V gene: TRBV5-5; D gene: -; CDR3 protein: ASSPYSANTEAF
V gene: TRBV30; D gene: TRBD1; CDR3 protein: AWSVDRGQGGTEAF
V gene: TRBV7-9; D gene: -; CDR3 protein: ASSNRDFEAF
V gene: TRBV12-3/TRBV12-4; D gene: TRBD1; CDR3 protein: ASSSYNTGGGREQY
V gene: TRBV27; D gene: -; CDR3 protein: ASSLFGPQRSYNEQF
V gene: TRBV7-2; D gene: -; CDR3 protein: ASRSSHLGRSEAF
V gene: TRBV7-6; D gene: TRBD1; CDR3 protein: ASSPTGGSGHT
V gene: TRBV10-3; D gene: -; CDR3 protein: AISDRGAPYGYT
V gene: TRBV29-1; D gene: TRBD1; CDR3 protein: SVVGTGVGNTIY
V gene: TRBV30; D gene: TRBD1; CDR3 protein: AWRGGDRGNEQY
V gene: TRBV7-9; D gene: TRBD1; CDR3 protein: ASSFGQGPSNEKLF
V gene: TRBV7-9; D gene: TRBD1; CDR3 protein: ASSLSDRVYEQY
V gene: TRBV12-3/TRBV12-4; D gene: -; CDR3 protein: ASSFGAGTDTQY
V gene: TRBV5-1; D gene: TRBD2; CDR3 protein: ASSFLGTSENEQY
V gene: TRBV7-2; D gene: -; CDR3 protein: ASSGRTTDTQY
V gene: TRBV11-2; D gene: -; CDR3 protein: ASSLSYKGTEAF
V gene: TRBV6-6; D gene: -; CDR3 protein: ASSTRQPLGGELF
V gene: TRBV18; D gene: -; CDR3 protein: ASSPRQGTSDTQY
V gene: TRBV11-2; D gene: -; CDR3 protein: ASSQRTQY
V gene: TRBV6-6; D gene: -; CDR3 protein: ASTSLGPLGEKLF
V gene: TRBV7-9; D gene: -; CDR3 protein: ASGLARHRETQY
V gene: TRBV5-1; D gene: -; CDR3 protein: ASSLVLANNSPLH
V gene: TRBV11-3; D gene: -; CDR3 protein: ASSPEPGWSTGELF
V gene: TRBV27; D gene: -; CDR3 protein: ASSWRRTSTDTQY
V gene: TRBV30; D gene: -; CDR3 protein: AYQRVSSTDTQY
V gene: TRBV2; D gene: TRBD2; CDR3 protein: ASSEFGGGPYEQY
V gene: TRBV18; D gene: TRBD1; CDR3 protein: ASSPRGQGAGTDTQY
V gene: TRBV4-1; D gene: TRBD1; CDR3 protein: ASSQDPPRQGAYEQY
V gene: TRBV24-1; D gene: -; CDR3 protein: ATSDRSPGHNAGELF
V gene: TRBV28; D gene: TRBD1; CDR3 protein: ASSLRQGIGYT
V gene: TRBV6-2/TRBV6-3; D gene: -; CDR3 protein: ASSFSQGIMSYEQY
V gene: TRBV2; D gene: -; CDR3 protein: ASTEDSQSGGGYT
V gene: TRBV12-3/TRBV12-4; D gene: -; CDR3 protein: ASSPNDGQPQH
V gene: TRBV3-1; D gene: -; CDR3 protein: ASSQVIGYEQF
V gene: TRBV4-3; D gene: -; CDR3 protein: ASSQDVGGGGTDTQY
V gene: TRBV27; D gene: TRBD2; CDR3 protein: ASRTGTSGGAVFSY
V gene: TRBV13; D gene: TRBD2; CDR3 protein: ASSLLSGVNQETQY
V gene: TRBV7-9; D gene: TRBD2; CDR3 protein: ASSLVGTSGAPDTQY
V gene: TRBV6-2/TRBV6-3; D gene: TRBD1; CDR3 protein: ASSKDRVNNEQY